These 6 T cell receptor beta chains share one sample of origin, sequenced in a study of blood T cells in healthy people across ages (dated by TCRdb to about 2015). The library was made by 5' RACE. Instrument used: Illumina HiSeq 2500. A second roughly 6 to 12 cycle PCR used a sample-barcoded 5' primer and a J-beta primer mix. TCRdb reworked the public reads: Q25 trimming with fastp, MiXCR clone assembly, productive beta chains retained. Rows with one shared CDR3 protein collapse into an entry with the most common genes and DNA. The table for this sample lists roughly 720,000 distinct CDR3 sequences; around half of them were counted only once. About 38% of the sample is taken by the ten largest. The sequencing input was blood. The receptors shown here come from a man older than 75 in good health.

This clonotype has only a few counts. The V and J genes are TRBV29-1 and TRBJ1-1, with a tentative D call TRBD1 (5 bases). With 7 bases removed from V and 6 bases from J, the gap between germline ends came to 15 bases. Germline values: CDR1 SQVTM, CDR2 ANQGSEA. This CDR3 region has 12 residues. In nucleotides, the CDR3 is TGCAGCGCAGACAGTGGAGGAGCTGAAGCTTTCTTT. It translates to CSADSGGAEAFF. Full variable domain (remainder filled in from reference TRBV29-1 and TRBJ1-1): SAVISQKPSRDICQRGTSLTIQCQVDSQVTMMFWYRQQPGQSLTLIATANQGSEATYESGFVIDKFPISRPNLTFSTLTVSNMSPEDSSIYLCSADSGGAEAFFGQGTRLTVV.

This chain joins TRBV6-1 and TRBJ2-1, with 12 bases matching TRBD2. The germline CDR1 and CDR2 sequences are MNHNS and SASEGT. The V segment lost 4 bases and the J segment 7 bases; nucleotides outside the gene matches: 11. This CDR3 has 17 residues. Here the CDR3 DNA reads TGTGCCAGCAGTGCCCCTAGCGGGAGGGCTCCGTGGAATGAGCAGTTCTTC. This sequence encodes CASSAPSGRAPWNEQFF.

The chain combines TRBV12-3 or TRBV12-4 with TRBJ2-3; 8 bases fit TRBD2. CDR3 length: 17 residues. V lost 0 bases and J lost 2; bases outside the gene matches: 7. CDR3 coding DNA: TGTGCCAGCAGTTTAGCGCTGAGCGGGGGACCCACAGATACGCAGTATTTT. This translates into CASSLALSGGPTDTQYF.

This chain connects TRBV9 to TRBJ2-7; no clear D. This CDR3 region has 15 residues. V shed 4 bases and J shed 5 bases, with 19 bases lying between them. Germline lookup yields CDR1 SGDLS and CDR2 YYNGEE. The DNA of the CDR3 is TGTGCCAGCAGCACCGACTTAGAGGTTAGGAACGAGCAGTACTTC. It codes for CASSTDLEVRNEQYF.

The gene calls are TRBV5-1 and TRBJ2-3; D unclear. Germline V gene sequence: CDR1 SGHRS, CDR2 YFSETQ. This CDR3 is built from 14 residues. The ends were cut back, 1 base at V and 14 bases at J, with 20 bases in the middle. The CDR3 nucleotides read TGCGCCAGCAGCTTGAACGGGCTCCCCAGATACGCGTATTTT. The encoded protein is CASSLNGLPRYAYF. The full variable domain, completed using reference TRBV5-1 and TRBJ2-3, is KAGVTQTPRYLIKTRGQQVTLSCSPISGHRSVSWYQQTPGQGLQFLFEYFSETQRNKGNFPGRFSGRQFSNSRSEMNVSTLELGDSALYLCASSLNGLPRYAYFGPGTRLTVL.

The genes are TRBV18 and TRBJ2-3; D is perhaps TRBD1 (5 bases). Between the trimmed V and J ends, which lost 0 bases and 14 bases, there was a span of 27 bases. The CDR3 runs 17 residues. Germline V gene data show CDR1 as KGHSH and CDR2 as LQKENI. The CDR3 sequence: CASSPPSVTGQHRYAYF. CDR3 in DNA: TGTGCCAGCTCACCACCGTCAGTTACAGGCCAGCACAGATACGCGTATTTT.